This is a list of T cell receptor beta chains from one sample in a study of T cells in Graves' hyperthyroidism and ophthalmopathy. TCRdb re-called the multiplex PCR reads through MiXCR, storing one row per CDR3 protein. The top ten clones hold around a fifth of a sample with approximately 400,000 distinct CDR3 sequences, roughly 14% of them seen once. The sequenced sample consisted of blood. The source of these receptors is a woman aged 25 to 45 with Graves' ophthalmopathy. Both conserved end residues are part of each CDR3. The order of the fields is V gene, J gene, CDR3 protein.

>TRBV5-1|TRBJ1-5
CASSPGPNQPQHF
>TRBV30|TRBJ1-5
CAWTGQSNQPQHF
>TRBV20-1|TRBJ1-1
CSARRQGNTEAFF
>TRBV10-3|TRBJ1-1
CAIRTAGGTKDTEAFF
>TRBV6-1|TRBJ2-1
CASSPTRTIYNEQFF
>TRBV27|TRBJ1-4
CASRREPTGDEKLFF
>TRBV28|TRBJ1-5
CASRMVYSNQPQHF
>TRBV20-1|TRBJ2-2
CSASALAGGRGELFF
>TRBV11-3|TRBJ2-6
CASSLALSASGANVLTF
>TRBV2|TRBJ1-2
CASSLLGYTF
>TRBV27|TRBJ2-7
CASSVAFSSYEQYF
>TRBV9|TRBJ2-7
CASSDGVTYEQYF
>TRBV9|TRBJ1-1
CASSVGAVWGVRLNTEAFF
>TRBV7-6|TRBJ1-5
CASSLDPGPNQPQHF
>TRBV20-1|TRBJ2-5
CSAGLAGGGNSETQYF
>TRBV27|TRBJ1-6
CASSLRDIGPPSPLHF
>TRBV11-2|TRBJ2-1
CASRATGIGHNEQFF